The entry below describes one T cell receptor (beta chain). CDR3 size: 13 residues. The junction had 8 bases not matched to a gene; V was cut back by 6 bases and J by 8 bases. CDR1 SNHLY and CDR2 FYNNEI come from the germline V gene. Random hexamers were used to reverse transcribe the RNA input (about 0.5 to 1 ug). MiXCR was run by TCRdb on the immunoSEQ multiplex PCR reads, yielding one entry per CDR3 protein. The data hold about 140,000 distinct CDR3 sequences, with 94% observed a single time. These data originate in a study of CD8 T cells in Susac syndrome. The TCR was taken from a human donor in good health. The specimen was CD8+ T cells from PBMCs. The chain combines TRBV2 with TRBJ1-1; TRBD1 matches at 8 bases. The chain's CDR3 is CASRQTGEGEAFF. The CDR3 coding sequence is TGTGCCAGCAGACAGACAGGGGAAGGAGAAGCTTTCTTT.